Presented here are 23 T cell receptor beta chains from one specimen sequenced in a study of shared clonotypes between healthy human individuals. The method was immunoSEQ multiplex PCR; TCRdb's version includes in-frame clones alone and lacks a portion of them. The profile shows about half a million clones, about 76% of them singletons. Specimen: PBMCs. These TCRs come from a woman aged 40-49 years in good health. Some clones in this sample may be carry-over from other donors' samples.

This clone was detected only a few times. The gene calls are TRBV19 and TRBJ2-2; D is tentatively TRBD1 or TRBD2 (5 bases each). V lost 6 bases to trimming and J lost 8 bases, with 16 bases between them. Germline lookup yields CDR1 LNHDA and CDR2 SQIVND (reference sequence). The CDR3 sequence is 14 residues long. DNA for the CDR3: TGTGCCAGTAGGGGGACGACAATGGGAGGGGAGCTGTTTTTT. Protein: CASRGTTMGGELFF.

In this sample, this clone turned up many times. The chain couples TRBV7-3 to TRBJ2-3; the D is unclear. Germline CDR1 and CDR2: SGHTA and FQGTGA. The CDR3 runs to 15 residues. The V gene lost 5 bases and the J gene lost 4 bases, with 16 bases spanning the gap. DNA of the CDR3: TGTGCCAGCAGCCCCGGTACCTCCCGGGCAGATACGCAGTATTTT. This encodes CASSPGTSRADTQYF.

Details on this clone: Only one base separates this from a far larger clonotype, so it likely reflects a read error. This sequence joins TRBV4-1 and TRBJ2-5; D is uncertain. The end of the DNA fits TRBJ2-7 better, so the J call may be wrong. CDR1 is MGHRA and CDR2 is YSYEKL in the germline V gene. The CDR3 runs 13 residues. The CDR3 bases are TGCGCCAGCAGCCGAGTAGCTTACTACGAGCAGTACTTC. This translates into CASSRVAYYEQYF.

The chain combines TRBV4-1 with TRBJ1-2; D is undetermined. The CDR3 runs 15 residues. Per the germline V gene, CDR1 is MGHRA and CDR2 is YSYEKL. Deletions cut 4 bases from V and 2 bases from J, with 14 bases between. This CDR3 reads CASSRGLGLNYGYTF. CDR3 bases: TGCGCCAGCAGCCGAGGCCTGGGGTTGAACTATGGCTACACCTTC.

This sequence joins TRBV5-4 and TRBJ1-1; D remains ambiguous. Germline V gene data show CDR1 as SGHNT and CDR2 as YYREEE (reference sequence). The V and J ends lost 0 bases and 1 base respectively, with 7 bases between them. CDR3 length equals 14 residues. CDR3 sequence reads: CASSLGATNTEAFF. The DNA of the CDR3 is TGTGCCAGCAGCTTGGGGGCTACGAACACTGAAGCTTTCTTT.

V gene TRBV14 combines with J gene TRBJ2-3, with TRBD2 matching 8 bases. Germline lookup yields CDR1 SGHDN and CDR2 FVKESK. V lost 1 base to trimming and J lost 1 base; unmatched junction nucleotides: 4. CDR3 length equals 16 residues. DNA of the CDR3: TGTGCCAGCAGCCAAGCTACGACTAGCGGCACAGATACGCAGTATTTT. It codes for CASSQATTSGTDTQYF.

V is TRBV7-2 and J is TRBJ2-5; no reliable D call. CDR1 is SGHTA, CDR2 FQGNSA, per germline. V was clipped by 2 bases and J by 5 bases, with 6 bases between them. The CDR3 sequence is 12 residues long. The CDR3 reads CASSLLRETQYF. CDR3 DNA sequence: TGTGCCAGCAGCTTACTGAGGGAGACCCAGTACTTC.

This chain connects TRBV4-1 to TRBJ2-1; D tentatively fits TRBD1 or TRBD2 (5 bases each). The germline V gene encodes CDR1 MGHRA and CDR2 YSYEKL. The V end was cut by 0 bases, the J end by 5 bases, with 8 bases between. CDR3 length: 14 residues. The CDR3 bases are TGCGCCAGCAGCCAAGAGGGGCGGGACAATGAGCAGTTCTTC. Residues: CASSQEGRDNEQFF.

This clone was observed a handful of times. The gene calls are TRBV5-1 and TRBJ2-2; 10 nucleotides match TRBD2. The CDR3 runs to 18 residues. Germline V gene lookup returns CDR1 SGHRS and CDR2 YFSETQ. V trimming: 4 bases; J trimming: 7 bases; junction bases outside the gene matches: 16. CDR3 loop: CASSPGLAVFPGDGELFF. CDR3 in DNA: TGCGCCAGCAGCCCCGGACTAGCGGTCTTCCCAGGGGACGGGGAGCTGTTTTTT.

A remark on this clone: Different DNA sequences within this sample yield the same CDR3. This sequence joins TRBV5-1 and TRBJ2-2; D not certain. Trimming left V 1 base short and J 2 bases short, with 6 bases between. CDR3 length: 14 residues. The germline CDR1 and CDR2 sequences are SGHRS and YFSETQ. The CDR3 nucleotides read TGCGCCAGCAGCTTGATGGGAAACACCGGGGAGCTGTTTTTT. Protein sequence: CASSLMGNTGELFF.

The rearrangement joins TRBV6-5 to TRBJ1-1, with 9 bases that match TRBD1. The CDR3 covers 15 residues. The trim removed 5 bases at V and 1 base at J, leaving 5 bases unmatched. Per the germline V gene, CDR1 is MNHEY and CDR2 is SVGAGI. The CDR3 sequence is CASSPTGQGNTEAFF. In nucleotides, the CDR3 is TGTGCCAGCAGTCCTACGGGACAGGGGAACACTGAAGCTTTCTTT.

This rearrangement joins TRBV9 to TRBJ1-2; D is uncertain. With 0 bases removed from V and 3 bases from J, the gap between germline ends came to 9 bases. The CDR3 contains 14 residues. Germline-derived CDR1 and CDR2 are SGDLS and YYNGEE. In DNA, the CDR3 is TGTGCCAGCAGCGTAGCCCCCCTCGACTATGGCTACACCTTC. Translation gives CASSVAPLDYGYTF.

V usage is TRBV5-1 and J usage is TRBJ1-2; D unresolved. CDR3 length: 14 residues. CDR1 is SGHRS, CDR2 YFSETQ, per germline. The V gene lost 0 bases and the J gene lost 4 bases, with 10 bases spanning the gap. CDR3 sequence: CASSLVLGSYGYTF. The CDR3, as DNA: TGCGCCAGCAGCTTGGTCCTTGGTTCCTATGGCTACACCTTC.

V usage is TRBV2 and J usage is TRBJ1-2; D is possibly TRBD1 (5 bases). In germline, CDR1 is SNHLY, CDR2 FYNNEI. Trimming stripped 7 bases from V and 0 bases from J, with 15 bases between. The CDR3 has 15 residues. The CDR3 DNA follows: TGTGCCAGCACGCCCGGGGCAAGACCTAACTATGGCTACACCTTC. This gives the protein CASTPGARPNYGYTF.

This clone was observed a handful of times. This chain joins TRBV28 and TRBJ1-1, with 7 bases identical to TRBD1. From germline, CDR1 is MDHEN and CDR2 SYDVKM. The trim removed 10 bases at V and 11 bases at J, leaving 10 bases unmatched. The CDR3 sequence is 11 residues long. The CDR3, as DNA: TGTGCCACCGTCGGACAGGACGAGGCTTTCTTT. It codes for CATVGQDEAFF.

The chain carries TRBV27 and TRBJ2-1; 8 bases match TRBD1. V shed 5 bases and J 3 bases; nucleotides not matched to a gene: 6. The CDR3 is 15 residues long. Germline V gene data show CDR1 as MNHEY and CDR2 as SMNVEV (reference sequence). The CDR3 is CASSQPGGLYNEQFF. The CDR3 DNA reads TGTGCCAGCAGTCAACCAGGGGGCCTCTACAATGAGCAGTTCTTC.

The CDR3 region is CASSTIGQGASYEQYF. The CDR3 DNA follows: TGTGCCAGCAGCACCATCGGACAGGGGGCGTCCTACGAGCAGTACTTC. The chain links TRBV5-6 to TRBJ2-7; 11 bases agree with TRBD1. From germline, CDR1 is SGHDT and CDR2 YYEEEE. The CDR3 runs to 16 residues. Germline trimming cut 4 bases from V and 1 base from J; bases unmatched to any gene: 7.

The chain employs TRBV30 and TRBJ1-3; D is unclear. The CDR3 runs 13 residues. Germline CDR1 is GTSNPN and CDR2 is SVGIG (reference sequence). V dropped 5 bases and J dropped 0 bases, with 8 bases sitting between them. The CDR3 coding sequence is TGTGCCTGGGCTAGGGACTCTGGAAACACCATATATTTT. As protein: CAWARDSGNTIYF.

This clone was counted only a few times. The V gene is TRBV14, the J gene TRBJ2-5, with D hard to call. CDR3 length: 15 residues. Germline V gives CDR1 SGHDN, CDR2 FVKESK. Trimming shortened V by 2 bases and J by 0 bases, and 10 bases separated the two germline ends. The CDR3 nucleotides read TGTGCCAGCAGCCAATCTTCCACTAACCAAGAGACCCAGTACTTC. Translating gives CASSQSSTNQETQYF.

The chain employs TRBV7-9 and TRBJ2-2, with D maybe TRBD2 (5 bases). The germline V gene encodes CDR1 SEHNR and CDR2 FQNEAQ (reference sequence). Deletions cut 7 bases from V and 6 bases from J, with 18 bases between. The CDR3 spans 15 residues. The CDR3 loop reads CASNVWLGGPGELFF. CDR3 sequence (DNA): TGTGCCAGCAACGTGTGGCTAGGAGGCCCCGGGGAGCTGTTTTTT.

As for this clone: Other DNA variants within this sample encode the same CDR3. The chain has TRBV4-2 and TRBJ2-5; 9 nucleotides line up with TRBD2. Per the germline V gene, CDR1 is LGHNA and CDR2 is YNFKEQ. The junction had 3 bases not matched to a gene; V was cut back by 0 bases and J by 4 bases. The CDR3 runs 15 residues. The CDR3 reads CASSQEEREAETQYF. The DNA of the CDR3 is TGTGCCAGCAGCCAAGAGGAGCGGGAGGCAGAGACCCAGTACTTC.

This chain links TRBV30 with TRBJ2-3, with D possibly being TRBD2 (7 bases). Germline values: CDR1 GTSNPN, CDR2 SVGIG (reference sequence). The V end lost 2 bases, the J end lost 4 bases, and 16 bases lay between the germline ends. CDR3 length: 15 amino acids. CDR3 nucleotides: TGTGCCTGGAGTAGTTTAAGGGGGGGCCCAGATACGCAGTATTTT. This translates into CAWSSLRGGPDTQYF.

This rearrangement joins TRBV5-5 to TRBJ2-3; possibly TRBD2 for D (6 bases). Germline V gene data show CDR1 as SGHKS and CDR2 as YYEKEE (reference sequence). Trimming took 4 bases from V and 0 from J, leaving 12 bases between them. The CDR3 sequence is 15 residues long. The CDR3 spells CASSRSGLSTDTQYF. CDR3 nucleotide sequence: TGTGCCAGCAGCCGGAGCGGGCTCAGCACAGATACGCAGTATTTT.